The 25 T cell receptor beta chains reported below all come from one sample, sequenced in a study of shared clonotypes between healthy human individuals (dated by TCRdb to 2019 to 2021). CD8 naive samples were obtained by positive selection for CCR7 among CD45RO-negative cells, yielding a CD45RA+CCR7+ population from which TemRA cells were excluded. Library method: the immunoSEQ multiplex PCR assay. Sourced from immuneACCESS, this table was stored by TCRdb with only in-frame sequences that have V and J called. A share of the clones is absent; for the studies checked, an unresolved V gene accounts for under half, and the remainder has no known explanation. This sample is represented by about 2,100,000 clones; roughly 91% of them were singletons. Under 2% of the sample is taken by the ten largest. Sequences were obtained from naive CD8+ T cells from PBMCs. What the cell subset or site label conveys for this sample: CD45RA+CCR7+. All receptors derive from a man younger than 35 in good health. Some clones in this sample may be carry-over from other donors' samples.

This clone was observed once. This chain links TRBV5-1 with TRBJ2-1, with 8 bases matching TRBD2. The CDR3 contains 15 residues. Per the germline V gene, CDR1 is SGHRS and CDR2 is YFSETQ. V trimming: 3 bases; J trimming: 9 bases; junction bases outside the gene matches: 11. The CDR3 region is CASSYDTGGQGEQFF. The CDR3 DNA follows: TGCGCCAGCAGCTATGATACGGGAGGGCAGGGTGAGCAGTTCTTC.

This chain connects TRBV7-8 to TRBJ1-5; D gene ambiguous. The V end lost 3 bases, the J end lost 4 bases, and 4 bases lay between the germline ends. The length of the CDR3 is 12 residues. From germline, CDR1 is SGHVS and CDR2 FQNEAQ. This CDR3 reads CASSFQNQPQHF. The CDR3 region has the DNA TGTGCCAGCAGCTTTCAAAATCAGCCCCAGCATTTT.

The rearrangement links TRBV6-4 to TRBJ1-1; 11 nucleotides agree with TRBD1. This CDR3 spans 14 amino acids. J lost 4 bases, V lost 6 bases, and 4 bases had no gene match. The germline gives CDR1 MRHNA, CDR2 SNTAGT. CDR3 sequence: CASRPDRGRTEAFF. The CDR3 nucleotides are TGTGCCAGCAGACCGGACAGGGGGCGCACTGAAGCTTTCTTT.

This chain links TRBV30 with TRBJ2-7; D perhaps matches TRBD1 (5 bases). Germline CDR1 reads GTSNPN; CDR2 reads SVGIG (reference sequence). Trimming left V 4 bases short and J 1 base short, with 20 bases between. This CDR3 is built from 16 residues. This CDR3 is CAWTPSLRALSYEQYF. CDR3 DNA sequence: TGTGCCTGGACTCCAAGTCTCAGGGCTTTGTCCTACGAGCAGTACTTC.

The CDR3 region has the DNA TGTGCCAGCAGCTTCGGGGCCGGGCTCGAGCAGTACTTC. Encoded protein: CASSFGAGLEQYF. The chain links TRBV5-8 to TRBJ2-7, with D perhaps being TRBD1 or TRBD2 (5 bases each). This CDR3 spans 13 amino acids. Trimming cost V 2 bases and J 6 bases, with 12 bases left between them. CDR1 and CDR2 from the germline V gene are SGHTS and YDEGEE.

The rearrangement links TRBV30 to TRBJ2-4; D tentatively reads TRBD1 or TRBD2 (5 bases each). Germline CDR1 reads GTSNPN; CDR2 reads SVGIG (reference sequence). V shed 4 bases and J shed 0 bases, with 16 bases lying between them. The CDR3 runs to 16 residues. CDR3 nucleotide sequence: TGTGCCTGGAAGGTTTATCTGGGGGTAGCCAAAAACATTCAGTACTTC. Translated, it gives CAWKVYLGVAKNIQYF.

Regarding this clone: Other nucleotide sequences from this sample produce the same CDR3. V usage is TRBV29-1 and J usage is TRBJ2-1; D possibly matches TRBD1 or TRBD2 (5 bases each). The germline V gene encodes CDR1 SQVTM and CDR2 ANQGSEA. The ends were cut back, 1 base at V and 1 base at J, with 8 bases in the middle. The CDR3 is made up of 14 amino acids. This CDR3 is CSVEGWGSYNEQFF. DNA for the CDR3: TGCAGCGTTGAAGGGTGGGGGTCCTACAATGAGCAGTTCTTC.

This chain uses TRBV21-1 with TRBJ2-6; TRBD2 is the table's D call and was not checked against the DNA. TRBV21-1 has pseudogene status. The CDR3 runs 20 residues. The CDR3 sequence: CASSKEVWQGGHSGANVLTF. In DNA, the CDR3 is TGTGCCAGCAGCAAAGAGGTTTGGCAGGGAGGGCACTCTGGGGCCAACGTCCTGACTTTC.

This chain links TRBV6-6 with TRBJ1-3; 9 nucleotides align to TRBD1. Germline V lookup: CDR1 MNHNY, CDR2 SVGAGI (reference sequence). The CDR3 consists of 16 residues. Trimming at V came to 5 bases and at J to 3 bases, leaving 8 bases not matched to a gene. CDR3 loop: CASSPPGQGFGNTIYF. The CDR3 nucleotides read TGTGCCAGCAGTCCGCCGGGACAGGGATTTGGAAACACCATATATTTT.

J is TRBJ2-7 and V is TRBV2; 9 bases are shared with TRBD2. The CDR3 runs to 14 residues. V shed 10 bases, J shed 3 bases, and the junction held 10 bases outside the gene matches. Per germline, CDR1 SNHLY and CDR2 FYNNEI. The CDR3 bases are TGTGCCACCGATTCTAGCGGGGTTCTCTACGAGCAGTACTTC. It codes for CATDSSGVLYEQYF.

J is TRBJ1-5 and V is TRBV18; D possibly corresponds to TRBD1 (6 bases). V dropped 1 base and J dropped 9 bases, with 19 bases sitting between them. CDR1 and CDR2 from the germline V gene are KGHSH and LQKENI. The CDR3 extends over 16 amino acids. The CDR3 spells CASSPLADSRSPPQHF. Written as DNA, the CDR3 is TGTGCCAGCTCACCACTCGCGGACAGCAGGTCTCCGCCCCAGCATTTT.

This rearrangement joins TRBV7-3 to TRBJ2-5, with D uncertain. V was trimmed by 1 base and J by 1 base, leaving 4 bases between them. This CDR3 has 13 amino acids. Germline CDR1 and CDR2: SGHTA and FQGTGA. CDR3 sequence: CASSLSTQETQYF. Written as DNA, the CDR3 is TGTGCCAGCAGCTTAAGTACCCAAGAGACCCAGTACTTC.

The chain recombines TRBV4-3 with TRBJ2-2; 7 bases fit TRBD2. With 3 bases clipped from V and 4 bases from J, the junction kept 11 bases outside the gene matches. CDR1 is LGHNA, CDR2 YSLEER, per germline. CDR3 length: 17 amino acids. CDR3 coding DNA: TGCGCCAGCAGCCAGAAGCGGGGTTCGGCGGGCACCGGGGAGCTGTTTTTT. As protein: CASSQKRGSAGTGELFF.

A remark on this clone: The identical CDR3 is also encoded by other nucleotide sequences in the sample. The chain uses TRBV7-3 and TRBJ2-1; 9 nucleotides line up with TRBD1. CDR1 and CDR2 (germline): SGHTA, FQGTGA. CDR3 length equals 15 residues. V was clipped by 5 bases and J by 4 bases; unmatched bases: 6. The CDR3 protein is CASSPRQGVYNEQFF. In DNA form, the CDR3 reads TGTGCCAGCAGCCCTCGACAGGGGGTGTACAATGAGCAGTTCTTC.

The chain links TRBV7-9 to TRBJ2-7; D not resolved. From germline, CDR1 is SEHNR and CDR2 FQNEAQ (reference sequence). Trimming left V 5 bases short and J 2 bases short, with 19 bases between. The CDR3 covers 16 residues. In DNA form, the CDR3 reads TGTGCCAGCAGCCCCCCTTCCGGGCTGCAGGCCTACGAGCAGTACTTC. This sequence encodes CASSPPSGLQAYEQYF.

The rearrangement joins TRBV19 to TRBJ2-1, with D possibly being TRBD2 (6 bases). Germline CDR1 LNHDA, CDR2 SQIVND (reference sequence). V was cut by 1 base and J by 8 bases, with 21 bases left in between. This CDR3 spans 17 amino acids. The CDR3 loop reads CASSIGIRLARMDEQFF. For the CDR3, the DNA is TGTGCCAGTAGTATAGGTATAAGGCTAGCGAGGATGGATGAGCAGTTCTTC. Combining the CDR3 with reference TRBV19 and TRBJ2-1 gives the whole variable domain DGGITQSPKYLFRKEGQNVTLSCEQNLNHDAMYWYRQDPGQGLRLIYYSQIVNDFQKGDIAEGYSVSREKKESFPLTVTSAQKNPTAFYLCASSIGIRLARMDEQFFGPGTRLTVL.

Only a few counts were recorded for this clone. CDR3 region: CASSVAGDLREQFF. CDR3 nucleotides: TGTGCCAGCAGCGTAGCTGGGGACCTCCGCGAGCAGTTCTTC. This chain uses TRBV9 with TRBJ2-1; tentatively, D is TRBD1 or TRBD2 (5 bases each). Trimming shortened V by 0 bases and J by 10 bases, and 14 bases separated the two germline ends. The CDR3 length is 14 residues. The V gene's germline CDR1 is SGDLS and CDR2 YYNGEE.

This chain connects TRBV28 to TRBJ2-7; a possible D gene is TRBD1 (6 bases). Germline V CDR1 and CDR2: MDHEN, SYDVKM. The V end was cut by 2 bases, the J end by 2 bases, with 19 bases between. This CDR3 spans 17 amino acids. The CDR3 nucleotides read TGTGCCAGCAGTTTAATGAAACAGGGAGAATTCGCCTACGAGCAGTACTTC. Translation gives CASSLMKQGEFAYEQYF.

Regarding this clone: The same CDR3 arises from other DNA sequences in this sample as well. This chain links TRBV28 with TRBJ2-7; 10 bases align to TRBD1. Germline loops: CDR1 MDHEN, CDR2 SYDVKM. The CDR3 consists of 15 residues. V was clipped by 6 bases and J by 5 bases; unmatched bases: 10. CDR3 amino acids: CASRSTRDRGHEQYF. For the CDR3, the DNA is TGTGCCAGCAGATCGACGAGGGACAGGGGCCACGAGCAGTACTTC.

The chain carries TRBV15 and TRBJ1-5, with 8 bases that match TRBD1. The CDR3 is made up of 17 amino acids. V dropped 0 bases and J dropped 7; count of bases not matched to a gene: 11. Germline V CDR1 and CDR2: LNHNV, YYDKDF (reference sequence). CDR3 residues: CATSRDIGQGTWQPQHF. The CDR3 nucleotides read TGTGCCACCAGCAGAGATATAGGACAGGGTACGTGGCAGCCCCAGCATTTT.

This rearrangement joins TRBV2 to TRBJ2-7, with TRBD2 matching 8 bases. Losses at the gene ends were 7 bases for V and 4 bases for J; bases not matched to a gene: 9. This CDR3 comprises 14 residues. The germline gives CDR1 SNHLY, CDR2 FYNNEI. CDR3 protein: CASKTSGSNYEQYF. CDR3 bases: TGTGCCAGCAAGACGAGCGGGAGTAATTACGAGCAGTACTTC.

This clone was observed a single time. This sequence joins TRBV7-9 and TRBJ2-1; the D is unclear. The length of the CDR3 is 16 residues. V was cut by 4 bases and J by 4 bases, with 17 bases left in between. Germline assignment: CDR1 SEHNR and CDR2 FQNEAQ (reference sequence). CDR3 amino acids: CASSSAPWAKYNEQFF. The CDR3, as DNA: TGTGCCAGCAGCTCCGCCCCCTGGGCTAAGTACAATGAGCAGTTCTTC.

This chain connects TRBV7-3 to TRBJ1-1, with D perhaps matching TRBD1 (5 bases). The germline gives CDR1 SGHTA, CDR2 FQGTGA. The CDR3 spans 15 residues. Trimming cost V 5 bases and J 1 base, with 14 bases left between them. CDR3 bases: TGTGCCAGCAGCCGTGTTCGGGGGGAGAACACTGAAGCTTTCTTT. Protein: CASSRVRGENTEAFF.

This clone was seen only once. This chain links TRBV15 with TRBJ2-3; D is perhaps TRBD2 (5 bases). Germline V CDR1 and CDR2: LNHNV, YYDKDF (reference sequence). Trimming removed 1 base from V and 4 bases from J, with 15 bases in between. The CDR3 loop spans 16 amino acids. The CDR3 nucleotides are TGTGCCACCAGCAGAGTAACCGGCCTAGCCGCAGATACGCAGTATTTT. Translated: CATSRVTGLAADTQYF.

This clone was counted only a few times. This chain links TRBV4-1 with TRBJ1-1; no firm D call. The CDR3 is 13 residues long. Trimming removed 3 bases at V and 5 bases at J, with 10 bases between. Germline loops: CDR1 MGHRA, CDR2 YSYEKL. The CDR3 bases are TGCGCCAGCAGCCAGGCTACCGGGACTGAAGCTTTCTTT. Protein: CASSQATGTEAFF.